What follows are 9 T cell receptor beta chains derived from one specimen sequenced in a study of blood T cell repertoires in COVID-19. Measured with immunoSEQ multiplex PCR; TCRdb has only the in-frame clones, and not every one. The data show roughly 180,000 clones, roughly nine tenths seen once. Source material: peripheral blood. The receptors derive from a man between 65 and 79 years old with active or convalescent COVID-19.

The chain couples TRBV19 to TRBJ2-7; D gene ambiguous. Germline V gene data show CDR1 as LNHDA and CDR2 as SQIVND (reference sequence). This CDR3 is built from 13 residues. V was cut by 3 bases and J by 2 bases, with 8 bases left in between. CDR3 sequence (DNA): TGTGCCAGTAGTATGAGGCAAACCTACGAGCAGTACTTC. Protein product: CASSMRQTYEQYF.

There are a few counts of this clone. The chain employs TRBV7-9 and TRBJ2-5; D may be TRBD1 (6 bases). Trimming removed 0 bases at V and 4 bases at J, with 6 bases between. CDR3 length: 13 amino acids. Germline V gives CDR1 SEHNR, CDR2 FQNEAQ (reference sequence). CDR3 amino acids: CASSLAGGETQYF. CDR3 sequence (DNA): TGTGCCAGCAGCTTAGCAGGGGGAGAGACCCAGTACTTC.

Here the CDR3 reads CASSQDLRREQFF. The CDR3 bases are TGCGCCAGCAGCCAAGATTTGAGGCGGGAGCAGTTCTTC. The chain couples TRBV4-3 to TRBJ2-1; D unclear. This CDR3 region has 13 residues. Germline V lookup: CDR1 LGHNA, CDR2 YSLEER. V was shortened by 0 bases and J by 10 bases, with 10 bases between the two germline ends.

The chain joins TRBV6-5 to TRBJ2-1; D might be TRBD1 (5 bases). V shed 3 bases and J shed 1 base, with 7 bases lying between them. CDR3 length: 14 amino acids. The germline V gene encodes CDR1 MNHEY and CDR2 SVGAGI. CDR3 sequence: CASSYQGSYNEQFF. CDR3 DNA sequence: TGTGCCAGCAGTTATCAGGGTTCCTACAATGAGCAGTTCTTC.

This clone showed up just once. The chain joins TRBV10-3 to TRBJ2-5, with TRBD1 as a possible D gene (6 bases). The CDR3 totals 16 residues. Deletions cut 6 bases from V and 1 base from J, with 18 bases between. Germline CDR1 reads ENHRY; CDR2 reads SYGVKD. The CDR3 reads CAISLRDTSRQETQYF. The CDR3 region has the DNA TGTGCCATCAGCCTCCGGGACACCTCACGCCAAGAGACCCAGTACTTC.

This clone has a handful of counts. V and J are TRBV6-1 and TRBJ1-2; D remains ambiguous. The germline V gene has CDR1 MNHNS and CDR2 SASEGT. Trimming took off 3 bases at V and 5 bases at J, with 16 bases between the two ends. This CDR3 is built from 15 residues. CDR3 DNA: TGTGCCAGCAGTGACAGACTTGTCAGTACTTATGGCTACACCTTC. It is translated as CASSDRLVSTYGYTF.

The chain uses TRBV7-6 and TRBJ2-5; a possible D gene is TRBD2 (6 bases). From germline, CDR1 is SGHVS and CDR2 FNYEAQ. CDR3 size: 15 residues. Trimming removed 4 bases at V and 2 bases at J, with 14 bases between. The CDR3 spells CASSSTGVTQETQYF. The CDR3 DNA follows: TGTGCCAGCAGCTCGACGGGAGTAACTCAAGAGACCCAGTACTTC.

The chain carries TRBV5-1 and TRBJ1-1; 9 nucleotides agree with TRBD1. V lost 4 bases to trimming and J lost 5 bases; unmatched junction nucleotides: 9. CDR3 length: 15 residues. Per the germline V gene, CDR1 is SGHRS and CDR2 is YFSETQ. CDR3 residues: CASSQGTGKGTEAFF. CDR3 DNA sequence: TGCGCCAGCAGCCAAGGGACAGGGAAAGGGACTGAAGCTTTCTTT.

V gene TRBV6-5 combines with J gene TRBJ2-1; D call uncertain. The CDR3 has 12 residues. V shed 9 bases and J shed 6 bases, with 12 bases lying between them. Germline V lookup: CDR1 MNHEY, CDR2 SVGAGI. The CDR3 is CASFHSGNEQFF. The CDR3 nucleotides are TGTGCCAGTTTCCATTCGGGCAATGAGCAGTTCTTC.